Listed here are 30 T cell receptor beta chains from one sample, sequenced in a study of T cell clonality in common variable immunodeficiency. The table came from immunoSEQ multiplex PCR; TCRdb's copy has only in-frame clones and leaves some out. The sample was found to contain 30,000 to 40,000 clones, and every one recurs. Material: peripheral blood mononuclear cells. These receptors were taken from a person aged 18-70 years in good health.

Many counts were recorded for this clone. The covered CDR3 bases are TGCAGCGTGGCTGGTTCGACTGGGACTGATCAGCTGGTCTCCTACGAG. This gives the protein CSVAGSTGTDQLVSYE. The whole CDR3 is CSVAGSTGTDQLVSYEQYF. The gene calls are TRBV29-1 and TRBJ2-7; a possible D gene is TRBD2 (6 bases). The sequenced fragment ends 3 residues before the CDR3 boundary, so the rest is inferred from the germline J gene. This CDR3 has 19 amino acids. CDR1 and CDR2 from the germline V gene are SQVTM and ANQGSEA. Trimming stripped 6 bases from V and 0 bases from J, with 30 bases between.

In this sample, this clone turned up many times. The read falls 3 residues short of the CDR3 end, and the missing part is taken from the germline J gene. This rearrangement joins TRBV7-3 to TRBJ2-3; 12 bases fit TRBD2. After removal of 1 base from V and 1 base from J, the junction contained 3 bases not matched to a gene. Germline V gives CDR1 SGHTA, CDR2 FQGTGA. The CDR3 contains 17 residues. CDR3 residues: CASSLNPSGRGTDTQYF. The sequenced part of the CDR3 DNA is TGTGCCAGCAGCTTAAATCCTAGCGGGAGGGGCACAGATACG.

As for this clone: A read error is the likely source, as a far larger clone sits one nucleotide away. The read ends 3 residues early relative to the CDR3; the germline J gene fills the gap. The identical CDR3 is also encoded by other nucleotide sequences in the sample. The chain carries TRBV30 and TRBJ1-1; D is perhaps TRBD1 (5 bases). CDR3 length: 13 amino acids. CDR1 is GTSNPN, CDR2 SVGIG, per germline (reference sequence). The sequenced part of the CDR3 DNA is TGTGCCTGGAGTATCCAGGGTGGCACGGAA. Translated: CAWSIQGGTE. The whole CDR3 protein reads CAWSIQGGTEAFF.

This clone was seen ten or more times. Read data end 3 residues before the CDR3 end; the end is taken from the germline J gene. The V and J genes are TRBV18 and TRBJ1-3; D not certain. The CDR3 covers 15 residues. V was cut by 4 bases and J by 0 bases, with 10 bases left in between. Germline CDR1 KGHSH, CDR2 LQKENI. CDR3 bases read: TGTGCCAGCTCACTCAGTGGCACCTCTGGAAACACC. This translates into CASSLSGTSGNT. The whole CDR3 protein reads CASSLSGTSGNTIYF. The variable domain in full, with the rest retrieved from reference TRBV18 and TRBJ1-3, is NAGVMQNPRHLVRRRGQEARLRCSPMKGHSHVYWYRQLPEEGLKFMVYLQKENIIDESGMPKERFSAEFPKEGPSILRIQQVVRGDSAAYFCASSLSGTSGNTIYFGEGSWLTVV.

Ten or more counts support this clone. The read stops 3 residues short of the end of the CDR3; the missing end is completed from the germline J gene. The chain recombines TRBV2 with TRBJ2-6; 9 positions agree with TRBD1. Germline V lookup: CDR1 SNHLY, CDR2 FYNNEI. Losses at the gene ends were 3 bases for V and 12 bases for J; bases not matched to a gene: 12. The CDR3 contains 16 residues. The DNA read from the CDR3 is TGTGCCAGCAGTGACGCCCACCGGACAGGGGTCAGCGTC. It encodes CASSDAHRTGVSV. The full CDR3 protein is CASSDAHRTGVSVLTF. Supplemented by reference TRBV2 and TRBJ2-6, the full variable domain reads EPEVTQTPSHQVTQMGQEVILRCVPISNHLYFYWYRQILGQKVEFLVSFYNNEISEKSEIFDDQFSVERPDGSNFTLKIRSTKLEDSAMYFCASSDAHRTGVSVLTFGAGSRLTVL.

This clone was observed at least ten times. Read data end 3 residues before the CDR3 end; the end is taken from the germline J gene. The V and J genes are TRBV9 and TRBJ2-1; perhaps TRBD2 as D (5 bases). Between the trimmed V and J ends, which lost 0 bases and 4 bases, there was a span of 11 bases. Germline V gene lookup returns CDR1 SGDLS and CDR2 YYNGEE. The CDR3 has 15 amino acids. CDR3 DNA (partial): TGTGCCAGCAGCGTAGCACTAGACGTTTACAATGAG. This encodes CASSVALDVYNE. The complete CDR3 protein is CASSVALDVYNEQFF.

This clone came up many times. The read halts 3 residues ahead of the CDR3 end, with the missing end drawn from the germline J gene. The V and J genes are TRBV30 and TRBJ2-7; 10 bases agree with TRBD1. The CDR3 is 15 residues long. Germline values: CDR1 GTSNPN, CDR2 SVGIG (reference sequence). The V gene end was trimmed by 3 bases and the J gene end by 2 bases; junction bases not matched to a gene: 7. The part of the CDR3 DNA that was read is TGTGCCTGGAGCCCGGGACAGGGGTTCGCCTACGAG. It codes for CAWSPGQGFAYE. The complete CDR3 reads CAWSPGQGFAYEQYF.

There are many counts of this clone. CDR3 DNA (partial): TGCGCCAGCAGCCAAGATCCTAGCGGGCTTCAAGAGACC. Residues: CASSQDPSGLQET. The full CDR3 protein reads CASSQDPSGLQETQYF. V and J are TRBV4-1 and TRBJ2-5, with TRBD2 matching over 8 bases. Coverage ceases 3 residues before the CDR3 finishes, and the germline J gene fills in the end. V lost 0 bases and J lost 2; bases outside the gene matches: 5. In germline, CDR1 is MGHRA, CDR2 YSYEKL. The CDR3 is made up of 16 amino acids.

Comment on this clone: The observed sequence ends 3 residues before the CDR3 terminus, with the missing tail filled in from the germline J gene. V usage is TRBV20-1 and J usage is TRBJ1-2; D remains ambiguous. This CDR3 has 15 residues. Germline loops: CDR1 DFQATT, CDR2 SNEGSKA (reference sequence). The CDR3 DNA, read in part, is TGCAGTGCTAAAGGAATTGAAGCGGGAGTCAACGAC. Translated: CSAKGIEAGVND. The entire CDR3 sequence reads CSAKGIEAGVNDYTF.

About this clone: The read is 3 residues too short to cover the CDR3 end, so that end is filled in from the germline J gene. This sequence joins TRBV5-1 and TRBJ1-1; D perhaps matches TRBD1 (5 bases). CDR1 and CDR2 from the germline V gene are SGHRS and YFSETQ. V lost 3 bases to trimming and J lost 1 base, with 10 bases between them. There are 14 residues in the CDR3. The DNA read from the CDR3 is TGCGCCAGCAGCTCTGGCGGGGGGAACACTGAA. It codes for CASSSGGGNTE. The CDR3 as a whole reads CASSSGGGNTEAFF.

This clone was recorded many times. The CDR3 goes on 3 residues after the read ends, and that part is filled in from the germline J gene. V gene TRBV18 combines with J gene TRBJ2-1; weak D call: TRBD2 (6 bases). Germline V gene sequence: CDR1 KGHSH, CDR2 LQKENI. This CDR3 has 18 residues. V dropped 3 bases and J dropped 1 base, with 19 bases sitting between them. CDR3 DNA, as far as it was read: TGTGCCAGCTCACCTGGGGTGAGCGGGCCTACTTCCTACAATGAG. Protein sequence: CASSPGVSGPTSYNE. The whole CDR3 sequence is CASSPGVSGPTSYNEQFF.

In this sample, this clone turned up many times. From the germline J gene comes the end of the CDR3, since the read stops 3 residues before it. The chain recombines TRBV29-1 with TRBJ2-1, with a possible D match to TRBD2 (5 bases). V shed 0 bases and J shed 6 bases, with 18 bases lying between them. CDR3 length equals 16 residues. The germline gives CDR1 SQVTM, CDR2 ANQGSEA. CDR3 bases read: TGCAGCGTTGAAGAAGGTTTGCGGGCCCAACGCAATGAG. Protein product: CSVEEGLRAQRNE. The entire CDR3 sequence reads CSVEEGLRAQRNEQFF.

There are many counts of this clone. Read data end 3 residues before the CDR3 end; the end is taken from the germline J gene. The V gene is TRBV5-1, the J gene TRBJ1-6; D uncertain. From germline, CDR1 is SGHRS and CDR2 YFSETQ. This CDR3 has 13 residues. The V end lost 0 bases, the J end lost 6 bases, and 4 bases lay between the germline ends. Incomplete CDR3 DNA: TGCGCCAGCAGCTTGGACAGTAATTCACCC. It translates to CASSLDSNSP. The full-length CDR3 reads as CASSLDSNSPLHF.

This clone was detected many times. The read terminates 3 residues before the CDR3 end, so the remaining end is supplied by the germline J gene. The chain employs TRBV9 and TRBJ1-5; 9 bases line up with TRBD1. The CDR3 has 14 amino acids. J was trimmed by 6 bases and V by 3 bases; bases with no gene match: 4. Germline loops: CDR1 SGDLS, CDR2 YYNGEE. CDR3 DNA, as far as it was read: TGTGCCAGCAGCGCCACAGGGGGCGCTCAGCCC. Translated: CASSATGGAQP. The CDR3 as a whole reads CASSATGGAQPQHF.

This clone was seen a handful of times. A much larger clonotype is one base distant, so this may be a read error. The read finishes 3 residues shy of the CDR3 end, and the germline J gene is used to complete it. The rearrangement uses TRBV5-1 and TRBJ2-5; TRBD2 matches at 7 bases. Germline CDR1 reads SGHRS; CDR2 reads YFSETQ. CDR3 size: 14 residues. CDR3 protein: CASSSATSTDTQYF. The covered CDR3 bases are TGCGCCAGCAGCTCGGCGACTAGCACAGATACC.

This clone was observed many times. The CDR3 extends 3 residues past the end of the read, so its final part is completed from the germline J gene. The V and J genes are TRBV29-1 and TRBJ2-7, with D tentatively TRBD2 (5 bases). Germline CDR1 and CDR2: SQVTM and ANQGSEA. The CDR3 is 13 residues long. Trimming removed 4 bases at V and 4 bases at J, with 14 bases between. The sequenced part of the CDR3 DNA is TGCAGCGTTGGGACTGGTAACAGATACGAG. Residues: CSVGTGNRYE. The whole CDR3 protein reads CSVGTGNRYEQYF.

This clone has a handful of counts. Coverage ceases 3 residues before the CDR3 finishes, and the germline J gene fills in the end. This rearrangement joins TRBV11-3 to TRBJ2-2; 7 bases map to TRBD1. Germline V gene data show CDR1 as SGHNT and CDR2 as YENEEA. This CDR3 has 14 residues. The CDR3 DNA, read in part, is TGTGCCAGCAGCTTACGACAGGGTACTTCACCG. Translating gives CASSLRQGTSP. The whole CDR3 reads CASSLRQGTSPLFF.

This clone occurred many times. Coverage ceases 3 residues before the CDR3 finishes, and the germline J gene fills in the end. The V and J genes are TRBV15 and TRBJ2-2; TRBD2 agrees at 11 bases. The CDR3 loop spans 18 amino acids. Unmatched junction bases numbered 8, after V lost 1 base and J lost 4 bases. Germline-derived CDR1 and CDR2 are LNHNV and YYDKDF (reference sequence). The DNA read from the CDR3 is TGTGCCACCAGCAGAGCGGAACTAGCGGGAGTGGTCACCGGGGAG. This encodes CATSRAELAGVVTGE. The CDR3, in full, reads CATSRAELAGVVTGELFF.

This clone was observed many times. This CDR3 reads CASSRTDSYEQYF. Partial CDR3 DNA: TGTGCCAGCTCAAGGACAGATTCCTACGAG. The rearrangement links TRBV6-4 to TRBJ2-7; weak D call: TRBD1 (6 bases). From the germline J gene comes the end of the CDR3, since the read stops 3 residues before it. The CDR3 is made up of 13 amino acids. The germline V gene encodes CDR1 MRHNA and CDR2 SNTAGT. V lost 8 bases and J 1 base, leaving 12 bases between the germline ends.

This clone was recorded many times. The CDR3 is cut off 3 residues early in the read; its end comes from the germline J gene. This sequence joins TRBV19 and TRBJ2-5; TRBD2 matches 8 bases. In germline, CDR1 is LNHDA, CDR2 SQIVND (reference sequence). V lost 4 bases and J lost 0; bases outside the gene matches: 7. The length of the CDR3 is 16 residues. The CDR3 loop is CASSTTSGPYQETQYF. The covered CDR3 bases are TGTGCCAGTAGTACCACTAGCGGTCCCTACCAAGAGACC.

This clone showed up many times. The read is 3 residues too short to cover the CDR3 end, so that end is filled in from the germline J gene. The chain uses TRBV4-1 and TRBJ2-3; 10 nucleotides line up with TRBD2. V shed 4 bases and J 0 bases; nucleotides not matched to a gene: 10. This CDR3 is built from 18 residues. Germline CDR1 MGHRA, CDR2 YSYEKL. CDR3 DNA, as far as it was read: TGCGCCAGCAGCCCAGGACTAGCGGTCTCTTTCAGCACAGATACG. Translated: CASSPGLAVSFSTDT. The entire CDR3 protein reads CASSPGLAVSFSTDTQYF.

Note on this clone: The missing CDR3 end, 3 residues past where the read stops, is filled in from the germline J gene. This sequence joins TRBV19 and TRBJ2-4; D perhaps matches TRBD2 (6 bases). CDR1 is LNHDA, CDR2 SQIVND, per germline (reference sequence). The CDR3 is 12 residues long. The sequenced part of the CDR3 DNA is TGTGCCAGTAGTGCGGGGAACTATGGT. Translated: CASSAGNYG. Given in full, the CDR3 is CASSAGNYGQYF. The variable domain in full, with the rest retrieved from reference TRBV19 and TRBJ2-4, is DGGITQSPKYLFRKEGQNVTLSCEQNLNHDAMYWYRQDPGQGLRLIYYSQIVNDFQKGDIAEGYSVSREKKESFPLTVTSAQKNPTAFYLCASSAGNYGQYFGAGTRLSVL.

This clone was counted ten times or more. The read finishes 3 residues shy of the CDR3 end, and the germline J gene is used to complete it. The chain is built from TRBV19 and TRBJ2-7, with 8 bases that match TRBD2. The V and J ends lost 3 bases and 1 base, in that order; junction bases with no gene match: 2. Germline CDR1 and CDR2: LNHDA and SQIVND (reference sequence). This CDR3 has 14 residues. The CDR3 is CASSMGTRSYEQYF. Incomplete CDR3 DNA: TGTGCCAGTAGTATGGGGACTAGATCCTACGAG.

This clone showed up many times. The read stops 3 residues short of the end of the CDR3; the missing end is completed from the germline J gene. The chain joins TRBV20-1 to TRBJ2-1; possibly TRBD1 for D (5 bases). The CDR3 contains 16 residues. The V and J ends lost 1 base and 2 bases respectively, with 15 bases between them. Germline V gene data show CDR1 as DFQATT and CDR2 as SNEGSKA (reference sequence). Incomplete CDR3 DNA: TGCAGTGCTAGAGTCTCAGGGCCTAAGACCTACAATGAG. The encoded protein is CSARVSGPKTYNE. Given in full, the CDR3 is CSARVSGPKTYNEQFF.

This clone was observed at least ten times. The CDR3 goes on 3 residues after the read ends, and that part is filled in from the germline J gene. The rearrangement joins TRBV4-1 to TRBJ2-7; D is possibly TRBD2 (5 bases). There are 15 residues in the CDR3. Trimming took 0 bases from V and 2 from J, leaving 11 bases between them. The germline gives CDR1 MGHRA, CDR2 YSYEKL. The CDR3 bases that were read are TGCGCCAGCAGCCAAGAGGCTAGCCTCCCCTACGAG. This sequence encodes CASSQEASLPYE. The CDR3 as a whole reads CASSQEASLPYEQYF.

In this sample, this clone turned up many times. The sequence runs out 3 residues before the end of the CDR3; the remainder is reconstructed from the germline J gene. V gene TRBV12-3 or TRBV12-4 combines with J gene TRBJ1-1; 9 bases match TRBD1. V lost 5 bases and J lost 5; bases outside the gene matches: 6. The CDR3 spans 14 residues. The CDR3 loop is CASSPTDRGTEAFF. CDR3 DNA, as far as it was read: TGTGCCAGCAGTCCTACCGACAGGGGGACTGAA.

On this clone: Sequencing ends 3 residues short of the CDR3 end; the germline J gene provides the rest. The chain combines TRBV6-1 with TRBJ1-1, with a possible D match to TRBD1 (6 bases). The germline CDR1 and CDR2 sequences are MNHNS and SASEGT. The CDR3 consists of 14 residues. V lost 4 bases and J lost 7, with 16 bases in between. The sequenced part of the CDR3 DNA is TGTGCCAGCAGTGCTCCCTCGGGAGGGGGTGAA. This sequence encodes CASSAPSGGGE. The CDR3 in full is CASSAPSGGGEAFF.

This clone was observed many times. The read gets to within 3 residues of the CDR3 end, and the germline J gene fills in the rest. The rearrangement joins TRBV12-3 or TRBV12-4 to TRBJ1-2, with D maybe TRBD1 (6 bases). V lost 6 bases and J 6 bases, leaving 14 bases between the germline ends. The CDR3 extends over 13 amino acids. The CDR3 reads CASSYRVENGYTF. The DNA read from the CDR3 is TGTGCCAGCAGCTACAGGGTGGAGAATGGC.

This clone was observed at least ten times. With the read ending 3 residues before the CDR3 end, the germline J gene is used to fill in that end. V usage is TRBV20-1 and J usage is TRBJ2-2; 12 positions agree with TRBD2. CDR3 length: 16 residues. Germline V gene data show CDR1 as DFQATT and CDR2 as SNEGSKA (reference sequence). V lost 6 bases and J lost 7; bases outside the gene matches: 12. The sequenced CDR3 bases are TGCAGTGCCTCTCCGACTAGCGGGAGTTATGGCGGGGAG. Translated: CSASPTSGSYGGE. From start to end, the CDR3 is CSASPTSGSYGGELFF.

This clone was picked up a small number of times. Sequencing ends 3 residues short of the CDR3 end; the germline J gene provides the rest. The chain carries TRBV19 and TRBJ2-3; 9 positions match TRBD1. The CDR3 extends over 16 amino acids. Germline V CDR1 and CDR2: LNHDA, SQIVND (reference sequence). The sequenced CDR3 bases are TGTGCCAGTACCCTGGGAGTGGGACAGGGAAAAGAGACG. It translates to CASTLGVGQGKET. Given in full, the CDR3 is CASTLGVGQGKETQYF.